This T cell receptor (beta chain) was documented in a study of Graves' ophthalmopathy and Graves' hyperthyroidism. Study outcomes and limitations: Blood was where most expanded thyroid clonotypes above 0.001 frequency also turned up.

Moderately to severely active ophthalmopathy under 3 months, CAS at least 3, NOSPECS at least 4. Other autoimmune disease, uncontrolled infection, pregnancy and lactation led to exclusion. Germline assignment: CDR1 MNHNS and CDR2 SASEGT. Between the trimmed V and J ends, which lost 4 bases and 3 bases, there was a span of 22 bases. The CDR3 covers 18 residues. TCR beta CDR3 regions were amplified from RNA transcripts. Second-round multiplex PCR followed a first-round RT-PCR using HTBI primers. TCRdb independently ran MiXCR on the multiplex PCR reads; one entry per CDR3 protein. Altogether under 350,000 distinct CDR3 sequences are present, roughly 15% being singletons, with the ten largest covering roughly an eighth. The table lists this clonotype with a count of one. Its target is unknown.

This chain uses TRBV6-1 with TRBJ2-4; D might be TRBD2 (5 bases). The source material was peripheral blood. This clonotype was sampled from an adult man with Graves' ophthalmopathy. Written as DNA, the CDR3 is TGTGCCAGCAGTGGTCTCAGCGGCGGTCAGAGGGTCAAAAACATTCAGTACTTC. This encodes CASSGLSGGQRVKNIQYF.